This T cell receptor (beta chain) was obtained from a study of cytomegalovirus exposure and HLA in healthy donors. Study-level information: Counted in an early data release were 75 million to 85 million unique TCRs from HLA-typed donors. Study conclusions and caveats: A later analysis linked 15,000 to 20,000 TCR beta sequences to HLA alleles at 0.05 false discovery rate.

As regards this clone: Antigen specificity is unknown.

The primer mix had 60 Vbeta and 13 Jbeta primers. Repertoires were generated with immunoSEQ multiplex PCR, while TCRdb's copy carries only in-frame clones and drops some. The sample yields about 98,000 clones, roughly 70% seen once. Sequenced material: PBMCs. This TCR was recovered from a man between 45 and 60 years old in good health and CMV-seronegative.

In nucleotides, the CDR3 is TGTGCCATCAGTGACACTAGCGGGGGCACCGGGGAGCTGTTTTTT. It specifies CAISDTSGGTGELFF. This chain joins TRBV10-3 and TRBJ2-2; 11 bases agree with TRBD2. The junction had 1 base not matched to a gene; V was cut back by 3 bases and J by 4 bases. Germline V gene lookup returns CDR1 ENHRY and CDR2 SYGVKD. The CDR3 spans 15 residues.